What follows are 14 T cell receptor beta chains derived from one specimen sequenced in a study of blood T cell repertoires in COVID-19. Profiled with immunoSEQ multiplex PCR; TCRdb holds only in-frame clones, not every one. In the table there are about 41,000 clones, approximately 83% of which are singletons. Sequencing input: peripheral blood. All receptors derive from a woman of 80 years or more with acute or convalescent COVID-19.

This clone came up a few times. This chain joins TRBV6-1 and TRBJ2-7; possibly TRBD2 for D (6 bases). V was clipped by 0 bases and J by 12 bases, with 15 bases between them. The CDR3 sequence is 13 residues long. Looked up from germline, CDR1 is MNHNS and CDR2 is SASEGT. CDR3 residues: CASSEALRELGYF. The CDR3 DNA is TGTGCCAGCAGTGAAGCGCTTCGGGAGCTTGGGTACTTC.

The chain recombines TRBV6-5 with TRBJ1-1, with D possibly matching TRBD1 (5 bases). The V gene's germline CDR1 is MNHEY and CDR2 SVGAGI. V lost 7 bases and J lost 3, with 12 bases in between. This CDR3 has 13 residues. The CDR3 DNA sequence: TGTGCCAGCAACCCAGGGAGGGACACTGAAGCTTTCTTT. As protein: CASNPGRDTEAFF.

The chain uses TRBV29-1 and TRBJ2-7, with 8 bases identical to TRBD1. Germline CDR1 and CDR2: SQVTM and ANQGSEA. V shed 7 bases and J 4 bases; nucleotides not matched to a gene: 3. The CDR3 runs 11 residues. The CDR3 DNA reads TGCAGCGGGGGACAGGCATACGAGCAGTACTTC. This sequence encodes CSGGQAYEQYF.

The CDR3 DNA follows: TGTGCCAGCAGCCCCGGGGACAGGGGCTACTATGGCTACACCTTC. Its protein product is CASSPGDRGYYGYTF. This chain links TRBV3-1 (or the pseudogene TRBV3-2) with TRBJ1-2; 10 bases map to TRBD1. CDR1 and CDR2 (germline): LGHDT, YNNKEL (reference sequence). This CDR3 has 15 residues. After removal of 4 bases from V and 3 bases from J, the junction contained 5 bases not matched to a gene.

The genes are TRBV29-1 and TRBJ2-1, with D maybe TRBD1 (5 bases). The CDR3 totals 13 residues. Trimming removed 7 bases at V and 0 bases at J, with 10 bases between. Germline CDR1 SQVTM, CDR2 ANQGSEA. CDR3 residues: CSGGQSSYNEQFF. In DNA, the CDR3 is TGCAGCGGCGGACAAAGCTCCTACAATGAGCAGTTCTTC.

CDR3 amino acids: CASTRGWEKLFF. The CDR3 DNA reads TGTGCCAGCACCCGGGGGTGGGAAAAACTGTTTTTT. The J gene is TRBJ1-4, the V gene TRBV12-3 or TRBV12-4, with a possible D match to TRBD1 (5 bases). The CDR3 is made up of 12 amino acids. V lost 7 bases, J lost 8 bases, and 11 bases lay in between.

The rearrangement joins TRBV6-2 or TRBV6-3 to TRBJ1-1; D unresolved. This CDR3 contains 16 residues. Germline V gene lookup returns CDR1 MNHEY and CDR2 SVGEGT. Trimming shortened V by 5 bases and J by 4 bases, and 20 bases separated the two germline ends. In DNA, the CDR3 is TGTGCCAGCAGTCCACCTCGAAAGCTGGTCGGCACTGAAGCTTTCTTT. Residues: CASSPPRKLVGTEAFF.

The V gene is TRBV5-1, the J gene TRBJ1-4; 10 bases map to TRBD1. Germline CDR1 SGHRS, CDR2 YFSETQ. There are 15 residues in the CDR3. The junction had 2 bases not matched to a gene; V was cut back by 0 bases and J by 6 bases. The CDR3 DNA sequence: TGCGCCAGCAGCTTGGGGACAGGGGGAGATGAAAAACTGTTTTTT. This translates into CASSLGTGGDEKLFF.

This clone was counted once. V gene TRBV7-9 combines with J gene TRBJ1-4; D not resolved. The CDR3 extends over 13 amino acids. With 5 bases removed from V and 0 bases from J, the gap between germline ends came to 4 bases. The germline CDR1 and CDR2 sequences are SEHNR and FQNEAQ (reference sequence). The CDR3 nucleotides read TGTGCCAGCAGCCCAGCAACTAATGAAAAACTGTTTTTT. Protein product: CASSPATNEKLFF.

This clone occurred a few times. This chain uses TRBV19 with TRBJ2-1; 7 nucleotides line up with TRBD1. J lost 10 bases, V lost 3 bases, and 12 bases had no gene match. Germline V gene lookup returns CDR1 LNHDA and CDR2 SQIVND (reference sequence). The CDR3 is 15 amino acids. The CDR3, as DNA: TGTGCCAGTAGTATTCAGTCCCAGGGGGTAGGGGAGCAGTTCTTC. This sequence encodes CASSIQSQGVGEQFF.

The V and J genes are TRBV9 and TRBJ1-4; D might be TRBD1 (5 bases). Trimming pared 0 bases from V and 7 bases from J, leaving 13 bases between. Looked up from germline, CDR1 is SGDLS and CDR2 is YYNGEE. There are 15 residues in the CDR3. CDR3 coding DNA: TGTGCCAGCAGCGTAGGGGGACTTGAAGGTGAAAAACTGTTTTTT. This gives the protein CASSVGGLEGEKLFF.

The rearrangement links TRBV5-1 to TRBJ2-5; D is unresolved. Trimming cost V 0 bases and J 3 bases, with 9 bases left between them. Germline assignment: CDR1 SGHRS and CDR2 YFSETQ. The CDR3 spans 14 residues. This CDR3 reads CASSLGLVEETQYF. The CDR3 coding sequence is TGCGCCAGCAGCTTGGGGCTAGTGGAAGAGACCCAGTACTTC.

V and J are TRBV28 and TRBJ2-5; D ambiguous. This CDR3 contains 12 residues. Trimming left V 7 bases short and J 2 bases short, with 8 bases between. The germline gives CDR1 MDHEN, CDR2 SYDVKM. CDR3 bases: TGTGCCAGCACTACGGGTCAAGAGACCCAGTACTTC. It codes for CASTTGQETQYF.

V usage is TRBV12-3 or TRBV12-4 and J usage is TRBJ1-2; 7 nucleotides agree with TRBD1. CDR3 size: 13 residues. The V gene end was trimmed by 3 bases and the J gene end by 10 bases; junction bases not matched to a gene: 8. The DNA for the CDR3 is TGTGCCAGCAGTTTGGGACAGCTATCATTCTACACCTTC. This gives the protein CASSLGQLSFYTF.